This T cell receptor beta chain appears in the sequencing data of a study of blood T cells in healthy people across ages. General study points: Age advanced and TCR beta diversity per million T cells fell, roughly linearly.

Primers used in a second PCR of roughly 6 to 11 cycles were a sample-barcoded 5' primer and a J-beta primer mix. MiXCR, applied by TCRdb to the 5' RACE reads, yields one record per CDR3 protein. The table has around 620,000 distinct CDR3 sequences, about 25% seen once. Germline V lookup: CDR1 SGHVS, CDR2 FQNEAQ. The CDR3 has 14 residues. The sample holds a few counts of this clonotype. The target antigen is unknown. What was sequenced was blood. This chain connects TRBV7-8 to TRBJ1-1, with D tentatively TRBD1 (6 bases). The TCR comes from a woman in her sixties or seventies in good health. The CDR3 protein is CTTRGPLSNTEAFF. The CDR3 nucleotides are TGTACCACCAGGGGACCTCTATCGAACACTGAAGCTTTCTTT.